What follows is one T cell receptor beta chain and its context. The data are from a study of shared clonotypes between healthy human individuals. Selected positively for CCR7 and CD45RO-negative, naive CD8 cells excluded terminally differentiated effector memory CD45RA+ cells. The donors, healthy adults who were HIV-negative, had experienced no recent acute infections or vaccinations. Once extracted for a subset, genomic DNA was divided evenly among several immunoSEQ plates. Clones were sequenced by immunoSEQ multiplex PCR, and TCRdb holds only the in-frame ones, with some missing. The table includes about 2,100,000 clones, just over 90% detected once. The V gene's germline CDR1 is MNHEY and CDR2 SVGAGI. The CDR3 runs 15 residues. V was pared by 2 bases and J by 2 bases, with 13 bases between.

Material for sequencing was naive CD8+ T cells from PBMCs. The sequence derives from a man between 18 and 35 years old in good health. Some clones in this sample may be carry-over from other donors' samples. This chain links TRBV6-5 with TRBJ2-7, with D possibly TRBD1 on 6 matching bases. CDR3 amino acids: CASSYQGTLPYEQYF. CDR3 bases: TGTGCCAGCAGTTACCAGGGGACCCTCCCCTACGAGCAGTACTTC.